These 21 T cell receptor beta chains were sequenced from one sample in a study of control samples from healthy donors and cancer patients. Only in-frame clones appear in the TCRdb table, and some are missing; sequencing was by immunoSEQ multiplex PCR. This table has over 85,000 clones, approximately 84% appearing once. The sequenced sample consisted of PBMCs. These receptor sequences come from a man aged 70 or older with lung cancer.

The rearrangement links TRBV6-4 to TRBJ1-2, with D unresolved. Germline V CDR1 and CDR2: MRHNA, SNTAGT. V was clipped by 3 bases and J by 8 bases, with 10 bases between them. The CDR3 is made up of 12 amino acids. DNA of the CDR3: TGTGCCAGCAGTGAGCCCTTGGGGGGCTACACCTTC. Translated: CASSEPLGGYTF.

This clone was counted only a few times. The chain joins TRBV29-1 to TRBJ1-1; no firm D call. Germline V gene sequence: CDR1 SQVTM, CDR2 ANQGSEA. The CDR3 consists of 15 residues. V lost 6 bases and J lost 0, with 17 bases in between. CDR3 sequence reads: CSVEYSRAMNTEAFF. The CDR3 DNA reads TGCAGCGTGGAATACAGCAGAGCCATGAACACTGAAGCTTTCTTT.

The chain has TRBV11-2 and TRBJ2-7; tentatively, D is TRBD1 (6 bases). There are 16 residues in the CDR3. Trimming cost V 2 bases and J 0 bases, with 14 bases left between them. Germline V gene sequence: CDR1 SGHAT, CDR2 FQNNGV. The DNA for the CDR3 is TGTGCCAGCAGCTTACGACAGGCCCTCTTCTCCTACGAGCAGTACTTC. Encoded protein: CASSLRQALFSYEQYF.

J is TRBJ1-2 and V is TRBV7-3; D is perhaps TRBD1 (5 bases). The ends were cut back, 0 bases at V and 6 bases at J, with 11 bases in the middle. The CDR3 length is 14 residues. Germline V gives CDR1 SGHTA, CDR2 FQGTGA. DNA for the CDR3: TGTGCCAGCAGCTTAACGGCCAGGGTAGATGGCTACACCTTC. This translates into CASSLTARVDGYTF.

The sample holds a few counts of this clone. The J gene is TRBJ1-1, the V gene TRBV5-4; maybe TRBD1 (5 bases). Trimming took off 3 bases at V and 6 bases at J, with 9 bases between the two ends. The CDR3 runs 12 residues. Germline V gives CDR1 SGHNT, CDR2 YYREEE (reference sequence). CDR3 nucleotide sequence: TGTGCCAGCAGCTCAACAGGTCCTGAAGCTTTCTTT. Protein sequence: CASSSTGPEAFF.

This chain uses TRBV7-9 with TRBJ1-2, with D unclear. The V and J ends lost 5 bases and 2 bases respectively, with 9 bases between them. Germline V gives CDR1 SEHNR, CDR2 FQNEAQ (reference sequence). The CDR3 is 13 residues long. The CDR3 loop is CASSVDGNYGYTF. The CDR3 DNA reads as TGTGCCAGCAGCGTAGACGGGAACTATGGCTACACCTTC.

A few counts support this clone. The CDR3 region is CASSVRGQPQHF. The CDR3 nucleotides read TGTGCCAGCAGTGTTCGTGGGCAGCCCCAGCATTTT. This rearrangement joins TRBV2 to TRBJ1-5; no definite D call. Trimming pared 4 bases from V and 7 bases from J, leaving 8 bases between. This CDR3 is built from 12 residues. Germline loops: CDR1 SNHLY, CDR2 FYNNEI.

This chain links TRBV6-5 with TRBJ2-3; D not resolved. CDR3 length: 15 amino acids. Trimming stripped 7 bases from V and 0 bases from J, with 14 bases between. Germline CDR1 reads MNHEY; CDR2 reads SVGAGI. CDR3 sequence reads: CASTYSGASTDTQYF. Here the CDR3 DNA reads TGTGCCAGCACTTATTCCGGAGCTAGCACAGATACGCAGTATTTT.

This clone was detected only once. The chain's CDR3 is CSVETDRGLEQYF. CDR3 in DNA: TGCAGCGTTGAAACGGACAGGGGCCTCGAGCAGTACTTC. The chain combines TRBV29-1 with TRBJ2-7; 9 bases fit TRBD1. This CDR3 spans 13 amino acids. Per the germline V gene, CDR1 is SQVTM and CDR2 is ANQGSEA. V gave up 2 bases and J gave up 6 bases; unmatched junction bases: 5.

This clone was seen once. This sequence joins TRBV28 and TRBJ1-5; a possible D gene is TRBD1 (5 bases). V shed 6 bases and J shed 4 bases, with 16 bases lying between them. Germline V CDR1 and CDR2: MDHEN, SYDVKM. CDR3 length equals 15 residues. The CDR3, as DNA: TGTGCCAGCAGCAAAGCCAGGGAGCAAAATCAGCCCCAGCATTTT. Translation gives CASSKAREQNQPQHF.

V and J are TRBV7-6 and TRBJ2-2; D remains unclear. This CDR3 contains 16 residues. V was shortened by 1 base and J by 1 base, with 10 bases between the two germline ends. Germline V CDR1 and CDR2: SGHVS, FNYEAQ. CDR3 residues: CASSLEALVNTGELFF. The CDR3 bases are TGTGCCAGCAGCTTAGAAGCGCTAGTGAACACCGGGGAGCTGTTTTTT.

CDR3 bases: TGTGCCAGCAGTCGGACAGGCGGGGGCAATCAGCCCCAGCATTTT. Protein product: CASSRTGGGNQPQHF. J is TRBJ1-5 and V is TRBV6-5; 7 bases match TRBD1. Germline assignment: CDR1 MNHEY and CDR2 SVGAGI. This CDR3 contains 15 residues. V shed 5 bases and J 2 bases; nucleotides not matched to a gene: 6.

J is TRBJ2-6 and V is TRBV2; tentatively, D is TRBD1 (7 bases). Germline values: CDR1 SNHLY, CDR2 FYNNEI. The CDR3 sequence is 16 residues long. V was pared by 11 bases and J by 0 bases, with 17 bases between. The chain's CDR3 is CARTRDSRSGANVLTF. The CDR3 DNA follows: TGTGCCCGTACGCGGGACAGCCGCTCTGGGGCCAACGTCCTGACTTTC. Using reference TRBV2 and TRBJ2-6 for the parts outside the CDR3, the full variable domain is EPEVTQTPSHQVTQMGQEVILRCVPISNHLYFYWYRQILGQKVEFLVSFYNNEISEKSEIFDDQFSVERPDGSNFTLKIRSTKLEDSAMYFCARTRDSRSGANVLTFGAGSRLTVL.

The chain joins TRBV18 to TRBJ2-7; 12 bases agree with TRBD1. This CDR3 spans 16 amino acids. V was clipped by 3 bases and J by 4 bases; unmatched bases: 7. Germline V lookup: CDR1 KGHSH, CDR2 LQKENI. The CDR3: CASSPFGTGGSYEQYF. CDR3 bases: TGTGCCAGCTCACCCTTCGGGACAGGGGGCAGTTACGAGCAGTACTTC.

This clone showed up just once. The rearrangement joins TRBV24-1 to TRBJ2-3; D tentatively reads TRBD1 or TRBD2 (5 bases each). The CDR3 loop spans 17 amino acids. CDR1 is KGHDR and CDR2 is SFDVKD in the germline V gene. With 2 bases removed from V and 4 bases from J, the gap between germline ends came to 18 bases. This CDR3 reads CATSDSPRDGGADTQYF. DNA for the CDR3: TGTGCCACCAGTGATTCCCCCCGGGACGGAGGCGCAGATACGCAGTATTTT.

The rearrangement links TRBV12-3 or TRBV12-4 to TRBJ2-7; tentatively, D is TRBD1 or TRBD2 (5 bases each). Trimming took off 3 bases at V and 3 bases at J, with 9 bases between the two ends. CDR3 size: 13 residues. The CDR3 sequence: CASSLRGNYEQYF. CDR3 nucleotides: TGTGCCAGCAGTTTGAGGGGTAACTACGAGCAGTACTTC.

The rearrangement uses TRBV21-1 and TRBJ2-3; the D segment call TRBD1 is taken from the table without a DNA check. TRBV21-1 is recorded as a pseudogene. The length of the CDR3 is 16 residues. The CDR3 spells CASSTFDRDRTDTQYF. CDR3 in DNA: TGTGCCAGCAGCACCTTCGACAGGGACCGCACAGATACGCAGTATTTT.

The genes are TRBV18 and TRBJ1-2; 7 bases agree with TRBD1. The CDR3 extends over 17 amino acids. With 1 base clipped from V and 0 bases from J, the junction kept 8 bases outside the gene matches. CDR1 and CDR2 from the germline V gene are KGHSH and LQKENI. CDR3 sequence reads: CASSPLARGRTNYGYTF. The CDR3 nucleotides are TGTGCCAGCTCACCACTGGCGAGGGGGCGAACTAACTATGGCTACACCTTC. The full variable domain, its missing parts supplied by reference TRBV18 and TRBJ1-2, is NAGVMQNPRHLVRRRGQEARLRCSPMKGHSHVYWYRQLPEEGLKFMVYLQKENIIDESGMPKERFSAEFPKEGPSILRIQQVVRGDSAAYFCASSPLARGRTNYGYTFGSGTRLTVV.

The chain links TRBV11-1 to TRBJ2-7, with D hard to call. The CDR3 length is 13 residues. Germline V gene lookup returns CDR1 SGHAT and CDR2 FQDESV (reference sequence). V was clipped by 2 bases and J by 2 bases, with 7 bases between them. The CDR3 loop is CASSLTDTYEQYF. CDR3 coding DNA: TGTGCCAGCAGCTTAACAGATACCTACGAGCAGTACTTC.

At least ten counts were recorded for this clone. V and J are TRBV7-9 and TRBJ1-6, with D possibly TRBD1 on 5 matching bases. CDR3 length: 14 residues. V was pared by 6 bases and J by 6 bases, with 12 bases between. The germline V gene has CDR1 SEHNR and CDR2 FQNEAQ (reference sequence). CDR3 sequence: CASSFRDFNSPLHF. The CDR3 DNA sequence: TGTGCCAGCAGTTTCCGGGACTTTAATTCACCCCTCCACTTT.

The chain couples TRBV9 to TRBJ1-4; D is possibly TRBD1 (5 bases). CDR1 is SGDLS, CDR2 YYNGEE, per germline. The length of the CDR3 is 16 residues. V was trimmed by 4 bases and J by 4 bases, leaving 17 bases between them. CDR3 sequence: CASSLRGLLNNEKLFF. Written as DNA, the CDR3 is TGTGCCAGCAGCCTAAGGGGACTTCTGAATAATGAAAAACTGTTTTTT.